One sample yielded the 21 T cell receptor beta chains listed below, sequenced in a study of T cell responses to AZD1222 COVID-19 vaccine. Here immunoSEQ multiplex PCR was the method, and the copy in TCRdb shows in-frame clones only, minus some. The table lists roughly 130,000 clones, roughly 90% of them singletons, with around 2.8% in the top ten. Here the sequenced sample was peripheral blood, taken on day 0 of AZD1222 vaccination. These receptors came from an adult in good health.

The V and J genes are TRBV13 and TRBJ2-1; 14 nucleotides match TRBD2. The CDR3 consists of 15 residues. Germline values: CDR1 PRHDT, CDR2 FYEKMQ (reference sequence). With 3 bases clipped from V and 9 bases from J, the junction kept 4 bases outside the gene matches. As DNA, the CDR3 is TGTGCCAGCAGCTTGCGACTAGCGGGGGGGAGTGAGCAGTTCTTC. Its protein product is CASSLRLAGGSEQFF.

The CDR3 here is CATSDSFYEQYF. The CDR3 DNA reads TGTGCCACCAGTGATTCCTTCTACGAGCAGTACTTC. The chain couples TRBV24-1 to TRBJ2-7; D not certain. CDR1 and CDR2 from the germline V gene are KGHDR and SFDVKD. The CDR3 loop spans 12 amino acids. V was cut by 2 bases and J by 3 bases, with 4 bases left in between.

The V call is TRBV28, the J call TRBJ1-2, with D uncertain. Germline assignment: CDR1 MDHEN and CDR2 SYDVKM. The CDR3 covers 14 residues. The V and J ends lost 3 bases and 7 bases respectively, with 15 bases between them. The CDR3 loop is CASSFSWDSGGYTF. The CDR3, as DNA: TGTGCCAGCAGTTTTAGTTGGGATTCTGGTGGCTACACCTTC.

The CDR3 here is CASSLWGLADEDEQFF. CDR3 DNA: TGTGCCAGCAGTCTATGGGGACTAGCGGACGAGGATGAGCAGTTCTTC. The gene calls are TRBV27 and TRBJ2-1; 11 nucleotides match TRBD2. The CDR3 consists of 16 residues. The V and J ends lost 5 bases and 8 bases, in that order; junction bases with no gene match: 11. Germline CDR1 is MNHEY and CDR2 is SMNVEV (reference sequence).

The chain couples TRBV23-1 to TRBJ2-6; D might be TRBD1 (5 bases). TRBV23-1 is an ORF; its function is uncertain. This CDR3 spans 18 amino acids. V lost 8 bases and J lost 0, with 20 bases in between. CDR3 protein: CASWGVQFFISGANVLTF. The CDR3 DNA reads as TGCGCCAGCTGGGGCGTCCAGTTTTTTATCTCTGGGGCCAACGTCCTGACTTTC.

This chain connects TRBV6-5 to TRBJ2-5; maybe TRBD2 (6 bases). The CDR3 totals 15 residues. Trimming took 5 bases from V and 5 from J, leaving 18 bases between them. Germline V gene lookup returns CDR1 MNHEY and CDR2 SVGAGI. The CDR3 reads CASSPGGDPGETQYF. The CDR3 DNA reads TGTGCCAGCAGTCCCGGCGGGGACCCAGGGGAGACCCAGTACTTC.

The rearrangement links TRBV24-1 to TRBJ2-2, with D uncertain. Germline V gene lookup returns CDR1 KGHDR and CDR2 SFDVKD. The CDR3 has 17 residues. Trimming pared 3 bases from V and 2 bases from J, leaving 15 bases between. The CDR3 reads CATSDPHKGPNTGELFF. CDR3 nucleotide sequence: TGTGCCACCAGTGATCCCCACAAGGGTCCTAACACCGGGGAGCTGTTTTTT.

This chain joins TRBV18 and TRBJ2-7; 7 nucleotides line up with TRBD1. The J segment lost 6 bases and the V segment lost 2 bases, leaving 4 bases of the junction unmatched. This CDR3 region has 13 residues. Germline CDR1 and CDR2: KGHSH and LQKENI. In DNA form, the CDR3 reads TGTGCCAGCTCACCAAATTCAGGGGGCGAGCAGTACTTC. Encoded protein: CASSPNSGGEQYF.

V is TRBV4-1 and J is TRBJ1-1, with D perhaps matching TRBD1 (6 bases). Trimming removed 0 bases at V and 1 base at J, with 24 bases between. The CDR3 is 20 residues long. In germline, CDR1 is MGHRA, CDR2 YSYEKL. CDR3 residues: CASSQEGVGTLETGNTEAFF. The CDR3 bases are TGCGCCAGCAGCCAAGAGGGGGTCGGGACACTCGAAACTGGGAACACTGAAGCTTTCTTT.

This sequence joins TRBV3-1 (or the pseudogene TRBV3-2) and TRBJ2-1, with 8 nucleotides matching TRBD2. CDR1 LGHDT and CDR2 YNNKEL come from the germline V gene (reference sequence). CDR3 length: 18 residues. V trimming: 4 bases; J trimming: 5 bases; junction bases outside the gene matches: 16. The CDR3 loop reads CASSLSGRTSGRDNEQFF. In DNA, the CDR3 is TGTGCCAGCAGCCTCTCTGGGAGGACCAGCGGGAGAGACAATGAGCAGTTCTTC.

This clone was detected only a few times. The chain uses TRBV5-1 and TRBJ2-5; 13 nucleotides match TRBD2. The CDR3 consists of 17 residues. V shed 4 bases and J 3 bases; nucleotides not matched to a gene: 9. Germline values: CDR1 SGHRS, CDR2 YFSETQ. Here the CDR3 reads CASSTRLAGGGKETQYF. The CDR3 coding sequence is TGCGCCAGCAGCACCCGACTAGCGGGAGGAGGTAAAGAGACCCAGTACTTC.

The V gene is TRBV7-9, the J gene TRBJ2-1; 9 bases match TRBD1. V shed 5 bases, J shed 6 bases, and the junction held 5 bases outside the gene matches. The length of the CDR3 is 14 residues. Germline CDR1 SEHNR, CDR2 FQNEAQ (reference sequence). The CDR3 reads CASSPGQGSNEQFF. The CDR3 DNA is TGTGCCAGCAGCCCCGGACAGGGGTCCAATGAGCAGTTCTTC.

The V call is TRBV6-6, the J call TRBJ2-7; D ambiguous. Looked up from germline, CDR1 is MNHNY and CDR2 is SVGAGI (reference sequence). V gave up 6 bases and J gave up 3 bases, with 9 bases separating them. The CDR3 is 12 residues long. The chain's CDR3 is CASSLSRYEQYF. CDR3 in DNA: TGTGCCAGCAGCCTCAGCCGCTACGAGCAGTACTTC.

The V and J genes are TRBV2 and TRBJ2-1, with D tentatively TRBD2 (6 bases). The CDR3 runs 14 residues. Germline CDR1 SNHLY, CDR2 FYNNEI. V gave up 2 bases and J gave up 12 bases, with 17 bases separating them. The CDR3 DNA sequence: TGTGCCAGCAGTGAAAGAGGAGGGGCCCATGGGCAGTTCTTC. Encoded protein: CASSERGGAHGQFF.

A few counts support this clone. V usage is TRBV4-1 and J usage is TRBJ1-2, with D perhaps TRBD1 (5 bases). V lost 8 bases, J lost 0 bases, and 10 bases lay in between. Germline CDR1 and CDR2: MGHRA and YSYEKL. This CDR3 contains 13 residues. CDR3 amino acids: CASSQGPNYGYTF. In DNA form, the CDR3 reads TGCGCCAGCTCCCAGGGTCCTAACTATGGCTACACCTTC.

V gene TRBV10-1 combines with J gene TRBJ1-5; 7 nucleotides agree with TRBD1. This CDR3 region has 14 residues. Looked up from germline, CDR1 is WNHNN and CDR2 is SYGVQD (reference sequence). Germline trimming cut 6 bases from V and 3 bases from J; bases unmatched to any gene: 5. CDR3 sequence: CASSQTGFNQPQHF. CDR3 DNA: TGCGCCAGCAGCCAGACAGGGTTCAATCAGCCCCAGCATTTT.

Only one count was recorded for this clone. J is TRBJ1-1 and V is TRBV7-2; D not resolved. Trimming removed 1 base at V and 0 bases at J, with 6 bases between. CDR3 length: 14 amino acids. The germline V gene has CDR1 SGHTA and CDR2 FQGNSA. The CDR3, as DNA: TGTGCCAGCAGCTTAGGATGGGTGAACACTGAAGCTTTCTTT. Protein: CASSLGWVNTEAFF.

The V gene is TRBV5-6, the J gene TRBJ2-5, with D possibly matching TRBD1 (5 bases). CDR1 is SGHDT and CDR2 is YYEEEE in the germline V gene. With 6 bases removed from V and 4 bases from J, the gap between germline ends came to 13 bases. The CDR3 totals 13 residues. The CDR3 region is CASKYTGGETQYF. Written as DNA, the CDR3 is TGTGCCAGCAAGTACACAGGCGGAGAGACCCAGTACTTC.

This sequence joins TRBV6-5 and TRBJ2-2; possibly TRBD1 for D (5 bases). This CDR3 has 15 amino acids. V was pared by 4 bases and J by 5 bases, with 14 bases between. The germline V gene has CDR1 MNHEY and CDR2 SVGAGI. The CDR3, as DNA: TGTGCCAGCAGTTTGGTCAGGGCTGGAACCGGGGAGCTGTTTTTT. Translated, it gives CASSLVRAGTGELFF.

The rearrangement joins TRBV12-3 or TRBV12-4 to TRBJ1-1, with a tentative D call TRBD1 (5 bases). This CDR3 spans 13 amino acids. Trimming pared 2 bases from V and 6 bases from J, leaving 10 bases between. The CDR3 protein is CASSLRGMAEAFF. The DNA for the CDR3 is TGTGCCAGCAGTTTACGGGGGATGGCTGAAGCTTTCTTT.

The rearrangement links TRBV5-4 to TRBJ2-3; D is possibly TRBD1 (5 bases). V lost 3 bases, J lost 2 bases, and 10 bases lay in between. This CDR3 has 14 amino acids. Germline CDR1 and CDR2: SGHNT and YYREEE (reference sequence). CDR3 in DNA: TGTGCCAGCAGCTCCGGACACCTCACAGATACGCAGTATTTT. Protein sequence: CASSSGHLTDTQYF. Filled out from reference TRBV5-4 and TRBJ2-3, the complete variable domain reads ETGVTQSPTHLIKTRGQQVTLRCSSQSGHNTVSWYQQALGQGPQFIFQYYREEENGRGNFPPRFSGLQFPNYSSELNVNALELDDSALYLCASSSGHLTDTQYFGPGTRLTVL.